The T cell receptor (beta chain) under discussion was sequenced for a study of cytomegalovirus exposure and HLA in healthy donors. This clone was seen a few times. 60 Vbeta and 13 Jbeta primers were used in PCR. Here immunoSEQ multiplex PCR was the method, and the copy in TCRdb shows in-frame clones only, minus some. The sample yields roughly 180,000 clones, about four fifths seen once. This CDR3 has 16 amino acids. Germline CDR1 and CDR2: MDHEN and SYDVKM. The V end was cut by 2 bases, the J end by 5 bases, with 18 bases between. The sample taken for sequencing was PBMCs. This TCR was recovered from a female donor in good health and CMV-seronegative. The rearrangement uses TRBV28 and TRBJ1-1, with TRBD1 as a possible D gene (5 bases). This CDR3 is CASSLTIPGLGTEAFF. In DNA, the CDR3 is TGTGCCAGCAGTTTAACCATTCCAGGGTTGGGGACTGAAGCTTTCTTT.